A single sample is the source of the 29 T cell receptor beta chains below, sequenced in a study of blood T cells in healthy people across ages. Next came a second PCR, run for about 6 to 12 cycles, which used a sample-barcoded 5' primer along with a J-beta primer mix. MiXCR, run by TCRdb on the 5' RACE reads, gives a single entry per CDR3 protein. Among some 900,000 distinct CDR3 sequences listed, around 49% were seen once. Sequenced input: blood. Source of these receptors: a man younger than 40 in good health.

A single count supports this clonotype. This chain connects TRBV7-2 to TRBJ2-5; 12 nucleotides align to TRBD2. In germline, CDR1 is SGHTA, CDR2 FQGNSA. Unmatched junction bases numbered 12, after V lost 5 bases and J lost 11 bases. The CDR3 spans 15 residues. The CDR3 sequence: CASSHPSGGAYEQYF. The CDR3 DNA reads TGTGCCAGCAGCCATCCTAGCGGGGGGGCATATGAGCAGTACTTC.

This clonotype was detected a few times. The chain links TRBV29-1 to TRBJ1-5; maybe TRBD1 (6 bases). CDR1 and CDR2 (germline): SQVTM, ANQGSEA. The CDR3 has 15 amino acids. Trimming cost V 3 bases and J 2 bases, with 14 bases left between them. In DNA, the CDR3 is TGCAGCGTTGAGGTTGGGGGGGCGGGCAATCAGCCCCAGCATTTT. Translated, it gives CSVEVGGAGNQPQHF.

Written as DNA, the CDR3 is TGTGCCAGCAGCCCCGGCAATAGCGGGGGGTACTCCTACAATGAGCAGTACTTC. It specifies CASSPGNSGGYSYNEQYF. The chain couples TRBV6-1 to TRBJ2-1; the match to TRBD2 covers 10 bases. The tail of the sequence fits TRBJ2-7 better, so the J call may be wrong. Germline loops: CDR1 MNHNS, CDR2 SASEGT. The CDR3 sequence is 18 residues long.

The V and J genes are TRBV29-1 and TRBJ1-1; D remains ambiguous. The CDR3 covers 13 residues. Germline CDR1 reads SQVTM; CDR2 reads ANQGSEA. V was trimmed by 5 bases and J by 2 bases, leaving 12 bases between them. In DNA, the CDR3 is TGCAGCGTTTCAGCACTCGTTAACACTGAAGCTTTCTTT. This encodes CSVSALVNTEAFF. The full variable domain, in which reference TRBV29-1 and TRBJ1-1 provide the parts outside the CDR3, is SAVISQKPSRDICQRGTSLTIQCQVDSQVTMMFWYRQQPGQSLTLIATANQGSEATYESGFVIDKFPISRPNLTFSTLTVSNMSPEDSSIYLCSVSALVNTEAFFGQGTRLTVV.

The chain employs TRBV27 and TRBJ1-1, with a tentative D call TRBD1 (5 bases). V was shortened by 0 bases and J by 2 bases, with 13 bases between the two germline ends. The CDR3 extends over 16 amino acids. Germline CDR1 reads MNHEY; CDR2 reads SMNVEV (reference sequence). The CDR3 region has the DNA TGTGCCAGCAGTTTATCAGGGTGGGGCCAAAACACTGAAGCTTTCTTT. Encoded protein: CASSLSGWGQNTEAFF.

CDR3 sequence reads: CASSSGVGTGSYNEQFF. CDR3 nucleotide sequence: TGTGCCAGCAGCTCCGGGGTTGGGACAGGTTCCTACAATGAGCAGTTCTTC. The rearrangement uses TRBV5-5 and TRBJ2-1; 8 bases fit TRBD1. After removal of 3 bases from V and 1 base from J, the junction contained 9 bases not matched to a gene. Looked up from germline, CDR1 is SGHKS and CDR2 is YYEKEE (reference sequence). The CDR3 has 17 amino acids. Full variable domain (rest looked up from reference TRBV5-5 and TRBJ2-1): DAGVTQSPTHLIKTRGQQVTLRCSPISGHKSVSWYQQVLGQGPQFIFQYYEKEERGRGNFPDRFSARQFPNYSSELNVNALLLGDSALYLCASSSGVGTGSYNEQFFGPGTRLTVL.

The chain carries TRBV27 and TRBJ2-7; possibly TRBD2 for D (6 bases). V shed 4 bases and J shed 0 bases, with 10 bases lying between them. The CDR3 covers 14 residues. Germline-derived CDR1 and CDR2 are MNHEY and SMNVEV (reference sequence). Here the CDR3 DNA reads TGTGCCAGCAGTTGGGGGGACGGCTCCTACGAGCAGTACTTC. This translates into CASSWGDGSYEQYF.

This clonotype was seen a few times. This chain joins TRBV6-5 and TRBJ1-4, with D hard to call. The CDR3 runs to 14 residues. Germline V CDR1 and CDR2: MNHEY, SVGAGI. V was clipped by 6 bases and J by 1 base, with 9 bases between them. CDR3 in amino acids: CASRVGGTNEKLFF. CDR3 sequence (DNA): TGTGCCAGCAGAGTAGGAGGAACTAATGAAAAACTGTTTTTT.

The chain uses TRBV5-1 and TRBJ2-1, with D perhaps TRBD2 (5 bases). CDR3 length: 17 residues. With 0 bases removed from V and 1 base from J, the gap between germline ends came to 14 bases. The germline V gene has CDR1 SGHRS and CDR2 YFSETQ. CDR3 coding DNA: TGCGCCAGCAGCTTGGCCTGGGGAGTGTCGTCCTACAATGAGCAGTTCTTC. Encoded protein: CASSLAWGVSSYNEQFF.

The sample holds one count of this clonotype. This chain joins TRBV12-3 or TRBV12-4 and TRBJ1-1, with D possibly being TRBD1 (5 bases). The V end lost 6 bases, the J end lost 4 bases, and 15 bases lay between the germline ends. The CDR3 loop spans 14 amino acids. CDR3 sequence: CASSPWGRGTEAFF. In nucleotides, the CDR3 is TGTGCCAGCAGCCCCTGGGGACGCGGCACTGAAGCTTTCTTT.

DNA of the CDR3: TGTGCCAGCAGTCAGGCCATAGCGGTGCCCTACAATGAGCAGTTCTTC. This gives the protein CASSQAIAVPYNEQFF. This chain uses TRBV7-6 with TRBJ2-1; weak D call: TRBD2 (6 bases). V was pared by 6 bases and J by 2 bases, with 17 bases between. Germline CDR1 is SGHVS and CDR2 is FNYEAQ. The CDR3 has 16 residues.

The chain employs TRBV20-1 and TRBJ2-7, with 10 bases fitting TRBD2. The CDR3 contains 14 residues. V lost 5 bases, J lost 3 bases, and 7 bases stayed unmatched. Germline V lookup: CDR1 DFQATT, CDR2 SNEGSKA (reference sequence). CDR3 sequence (DNA): TGCAGTGCTTCAGCGGGGGGGTCCGACTACGAGCAGTACTTC. It is translated as CSASAGGSDYEQYF.

On this clonotype: The junction does not match germline at one end; this may be a read error. The V call is TRBV29-1, the J call TRBJ1-2; 7 bases align to TRBD1. Germline CDR1 is SQVTM and CDR2 is ANQGSEA. The CDR3 is 15 amino acids. The CDR3 nucleotides read TGCAGCGTCCTCTTAGTACAGGGGCAAAACTATGGCTACTCCTTC. This sequence encodes CSVLLVQGQNYGYSF.

The sample holds one count of this clonotype. The genes are TRBV20-1 and TRBJ1-1; TRBD1 matches 8 bases. Germline CDR1 is DFQATT and CDR2 is SNEGSKA (reference sequence). V gave up 5 bases and J gave up 4 bases; unmatched junction bases: 9. This CDR3 is 14 amino acids long. This CDR3 reads CSALPTGVITEAFF. The CDR3 DNA sequence: TGCAGTGCTCTCCCGACAGGGGTTATCACTGAAGCTTTCTTT.

V is TRBV7-2 and J is TRBJ1-6; 9 bases line up with TRBD1. J gave up 10 bases and V 3 bases, and 4 bases lay outside the gene matches. The CDR3 is 14 amino acids. Germline V CDR1 and CDR2: SGHTA, FQGNSA. The CDR3: CASSFRDRDSPLHF. CDR3 DNA sequence: TGTGCCAGCAGCTTCCGGGACAGGGACTCACCCCTCCACTTT.

J is TRBJ1-2 and V is TRBV29-1; D gene ambiguous. V lost 7 bases, J lost 2 bases, and 11 bases lay in between. Germline-derived CDR1 and CDR2 are SQVTM and ANQGSEA. This CDR3 is 12 amino acids long. CDR3 region: CSATSRNYGYTF. CDR3 nucleotides: TGCAGCGCCACTTCACGCAACTATGGCTACACCTTC. Based on the CDR3 plus reference TRBV29-1 and TRBJ1-2, the full variable domain is SAVISQKPSRDICQRGTSLTIQCQVDSQVTMMFWYRQQPGQSLTLIATANQGSEATYESGFVIDKFPISRPNLTFSTLTVSNMSPEDSSIYLCSATSRNYGYTFGSGTRLTVV.

This sequence joins TRBV28 and TRBJ2-5; 9 bases fit TRBD2. Per the germline V gene, CDR1 is MDHEN and CDR2 is SYDVKM. The CDR3 is made up of 16 amino acids. The ends lost 1 base at V and 2 bases at J; junction bases unmatched: 5. CDR3 in amino acids: CASSLFVAGEQETQYF. The CDR3 nucleotides are TGTGCCAGCAGTTTATTCGTAGCGGGGGAGCAAGAGACCCAGTACTTC.

J is TRBJ2-7 and V is TRBV5-1; no definite D call. The CDR3 covers 13 residues. Germline V gives CDR1 SGHRS, CDR2 YFSETQ. Between the trimmed V and J ends, which lost 4 bases and 2 bases, there was a span of 10 bases. The CDR3 region is CASSVTVAYEQYF. For the CDR3, the DNA is TGCGCCAGCAGCGTCACAGTAGCCTACGAGCAGTACTTC. Using reference TRBV5-1 and TRBJ2-7 for the parts outside the CDR3, the full variable domain is KAGVTQTPRYLIKTRGQQVTLSCSPISGHRSVSWYQQTPGQGLQFLFEYFSETQRNKGNFPGRFSGRQFSNSRSEMNVSTLELGDSALYLCASSVTVAYEQYFGPGTRLTVT.

The chain carries TRBV5-6 and TRBJ1-2; D gene uncertain. CDR1 SGHDT and CDR2 YYEEEE come from the germline V gene. Trimming removed 1 base at V and 2 bases at J, with 9 bases between. The CDR3 totals 14 residues. This CDR3 reads CASSLHSENYGYTF. The CDR3 DNA reads as TGTGCCAGCAGCTTGCACAGCGAAAACTATGGCTACACCTTC.

To note about this clonotype: This may stem from a read error, because a much larger clone lies one nucleotide away. The chain carries TRBV6-5 and TRBJ2-1, with 7 bases matching TRBD2. With 5 bases clipped from V and 8 bases from J, the junction kept 12 bases outside the gene matches. The V gene's germline CDR1 is MNHEY and CDR2 SVGAGI. The CDR3 has 15 amino acids. The CDR3 loop is CASSPHGGVGDEQFF. CDR3 DNA: TGTGCCAGCAGTCCCCATGGGGGGGTAGGGGATGAGCAGTTCTTC.

This chain links TRBV5-1 with TRBJ2-7, with TRBD1 matching 10 bases. The CDR3 spans 15 residues. V trimming: 0 bases; J trimming: 5 bases; junction bases outside the gene matches: 5. Looked up from germline, CDR1 is SGHRS and CDR2 is YFSETQ. The CDR3 DNA reads as TGCGCCAGCAGCTTGGAGGGACAGGGGTTTGACGAGCAGTACTTC. Protein: CASSLEGQGFDEQYF.

To note about this clonotype: A read error may account for a junction end that differs from germline. This chain links TRBV4-3 with TRBJ2-5; D tentatively reads TRBD1 or TRBD2 (5 bases each). This CDR3 spans 16 amino acids. Germline V lookup: CDR1 LGHNA, CDR2 YSLEER. The CDR3 nucleotides read TGCGCCGGCAGCCAAGGGGTGACGGGGAATCGAGAGACCCAGTACTTC. Its protein is CAGSQGVTGNRETQYF.

The chain recombines TRBV4-1 with TRBJ2-1, with 9 bases fitting TRBD2. V lost 3 bases and J lost 4; bases outside the gene matches: 7. In germline, CDR1 is MGHRA, CDR2 YSYEKL. There are 16 residues in the CDR3. CDR3 in amino acids: CASSHELAGSYNEQFF. The DNA for the CDR3 is TGCGCCAGCAGCCATGAACTAGCGGGTAGTTACAATGAGCAGTTCTTC.

This chain uses TRBV6-6 with TRBJ1-6, with no clear D. Trimming pared 2 bases from V and 11 bases from J, leaving 22 bases between. The CDR3 contains 17 residues. CDR1 and CDR2 from the germline V gene are MNHNY and SVGAGI (reference sequence). The CDR3 DNA is TGTGCCAGCAGTTACCCTCTCCTGGACCGAGCCGGGGCACCCCTCCACTTT. This gives the protein CASSYPLLDRAGAPLHF.

This clonotype was picked up a small number of times. The CDR3 loop is CASSSGQLSTNEKLFF. CDR3 DNA: TGCGCCAGCAGCTCGGGACAGTTATCAACTAATGAAAAACTGTTTTTT. This chain uses TRBV5-1 with TRBJ1-4; TRBD1 aligns across 7 bases. Germline V gene data show CDR1 as SGHRS and CDR2 as YFSETQ. J was trimmed by 0 bases and V by 3 bases; bases with no gene match: 5. The CDR3 consists of 16 residues.

This clonotype was counted a few times. The rearrangement links TRBV5-1 to TRBJ1-6; D perhaps matches TRBD1 (6 bases). Trimming shortened V by 6 bases and J by 2 bases, and 12 bases separated the two germline ends. The CDR3 sequence is 15 residues long. CDR1 and CDR2 (germline): SGHRS, YFSETQ. In nucleotides, the CDR3 is TGCGCCAGCAACTCCGGGACACCCTATAATTCACCCCTCCACTTT. The encoded protein is CASNSGTPYNSPLHF.

The chain is built from TRBV7-2 and TRBJ2-5; perhaps TRBD1 as D (6 bases). Germline loops: CDR1 SGHTA, CDR2 FQGNSA. Trimming removed 5 bases at V and 1 base at J, with 11 bases between. The CDR3 length is 14 residues. In nucleotides, the CDR3 is TGTGCCAGCAGCCCGCGACAGGTCCAAGAGACCCAGTACTTC. Its protein product is CASSPRQVQETQYF. Full variable domain (outside the CDR3, taken from reference TRBV7-2 and TRBJ2-5): GAGVSQSPSNKVTEKGKDVELRCDPISGHTALYWYRQSLGQGLEFLIYFQGNSAPDKSGLPSDRFSAERTGGSVSTLTIQRTQQEDSAVYLCASSPRQVQETQYFGPGTRLLVL.

This clonotype was observed a single time. V usage is TRBV6-5 and J usage is TRBJ1-4; tentatively, D is TRBD1 (6 bases). V dropped 0 bases and J dropped 4 bases, with 18 bases sitting between them. This CDR3 has 18 residues. The germline V gene has CDR1 MNHEY and CDR2 SVGAGI. CDR3 in amino acids: CASSYSTSGQTVNEKLFF. CDR3 bases: TGTGCCAGCAGTTACTCGACCTCAGGACAGACTGTTAATGAAAAACTGTTTTTT.

The chain links TRBV6-1 to TRBJ1-5; D is unresolved. The CDR3 extends over 15 amino acids. Germline CDR1 and CDR2: MNHNS and SASEGT. Trimming removed 7 bases from V and 1 base from J, with 14 bases in between. The CDR3: CASTLGITSNQPQHF. CDR3 sequence (DNA): TGTGCCAGCACCCTAGGGATTACGAGCAATCAGCCCCAGCATTTT.